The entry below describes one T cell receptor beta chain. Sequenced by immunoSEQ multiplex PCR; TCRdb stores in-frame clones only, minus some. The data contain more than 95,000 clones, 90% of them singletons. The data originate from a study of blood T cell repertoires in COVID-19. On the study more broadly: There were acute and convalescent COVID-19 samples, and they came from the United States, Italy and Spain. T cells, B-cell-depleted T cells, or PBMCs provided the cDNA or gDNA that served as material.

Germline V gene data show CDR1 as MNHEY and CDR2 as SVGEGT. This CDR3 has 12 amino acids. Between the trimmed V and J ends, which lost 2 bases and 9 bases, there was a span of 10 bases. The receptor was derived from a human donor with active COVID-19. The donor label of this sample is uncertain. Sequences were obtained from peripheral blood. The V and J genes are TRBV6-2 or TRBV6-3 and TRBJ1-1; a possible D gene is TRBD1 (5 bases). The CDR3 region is CASSYPTGKAFF. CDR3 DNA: TGTGCCAGCAGTTACCCCACAGGAAAAGCTTTCTTT.